Listed here are 20 T cell receptor beta chains from one sample, sequenced in a study of PD-1 blockade in classical Hodgkin lymphoma (dated by TCRdb to about 2020). Library preparation used the immunoSEQ multiplex PCR assay. TCRdb provides this immuneACCESS table in a form limited to in-frame rearrangements. Some clones are lacking; in checked studies, under half of them reflect an unresolved V gene, and why the rest are absent is not known. This sample has about 86,000 clones in its table, and about nine tenths of those were observed once. In total, the top ten clones hold roughly a fifth of the sample. The sample's time point label, in plain terms: cycle 1 day 1 (C1D1), immediately before nivolumab initiation. Every trial patient had relapsed after autologous stem cell transplantation, and cohorts A, B and C differed in prior brentuximab vedotin exposure. Sequencing was performed on peripheral blood mononuclear cells (PBMCs), taken at baseline. The receptors were gathered from a human donor with classical Hodgkin lymphoma.

The rearrangement joins TRBV2 to TRBJ2-2; a possible D gene is TRBD1 (6 bases). This CDR3 contains 12 residues. V was trimmed by 5 bases and J by 6 bases, leaving 7 bases between them. CDR1 and CDR2 (germline): SNHLY, FYNNEI. The CDR3 loop reads CASSTGPGELFF. The CDR3 DNA sequence: TGTGCCAGCAGTACAGGGCCCGGGGAGCTGTTTTTT.

This chain links TRBV15 with TRBJ2-2, with D possibly being TRBD1 (5 bases). V gave up 3 bases and J gave up 3 bases, with 17 bases separating them. The length of the CDR3 is 17 residues. Germline V CDR1 and CDR2: LNHNV, YYDKDF (reference sequence). The CDR3 loop is CATSSFWGLSYTGELFF. The CDR3 region has the DNA TGTGCCACCAGCAGCTTCTGGGGCCTTTCATACACCGGGGAGCTGTTTTTT. Combining the CDR3 with reference TRBV15 and TRBJ2-2 gives the whole variable domain DAMVIQNPRYQVTQFGKPVTLSCSQTLNHNVMYWYQQKSSQAPKLLFHYYDKDFNNEADTPDNFQSRRPNTSFCFLDIRSPGLGDTAMYLCATSSFWGLSYTGELFFGEGSRLTVL.

The rearrangement uses TRBV5-4 and TRBJ2-7; D possibly corresponds to TRBD1 (5 bases). CDR1 and CDR2 from the germline V gene are SGHNT and YYREEE (reference sequence). V was shortened by 0 bases and J by 1 base, with 8 bases between the two germline ends. This CDR3 is 14 amino acids long. The CDR3 loop reads CASSLVGLSYEQYF. In DNA, the CDR3 is TGTGCCAGCAGCTTGGTGGGGCTATCCTACGAGCAGTACTTC.

V is TRBV6-1 and J is TRBJ1-2; D call uncertain. The CDR3 is 13 amino acids. The germline V and J ends were trimmed by 4 bases and 5 bases, with 11 bases remaining between them. CDR1 is MNHNS, CDR2 SASEGT, per germline. CDR3 bases: TGTGCCAGCAGTGCGGAGAGCCAGTATGGCTACACCTTC. This gives the protein CASSAESQYGYTF.

The chain has TRBV5-1 and TRBJ1-3; 11 bases align to TRBD1. The CDR3 is 19 amino acids. Germline V CDR1 and CDR2: SGHRS, YFSETQ. Losses at the gene ends were 0 bases for V and 0 bases for J; bases not matched to a gene: 8. In DNA, the CDR3 is TGCGCCAGCAGCTTGGGGACAGGGGGCTCAATGTCCTCTGGAAACACCATATATTTT. This gives the protein CASSLGTGGSMSSGNTIYF. Looking up the rest from reference TRBV5-1 and TRBJ1-3 gives the full variable domain: KAGVTQTPRYLIKTRGQQVTLSCSPISGHRSVSWYQQTPGQGLQFLFEYFSETQRNKGNFPGRFSGRQFSNSRSEMNVSTLELGDSALYLCASSLGTGGSMSSGNTIYFGEGSWLTVV.

This chain joins TRBV5-1 and TRBJ2-3; 10 bases map to TRBD1. V was clipped by 3 bases and J by 2 bases; unmatched bases: 9. This CDR3 is built from 17 residues. Germline values: CDR1 SGHRS, CDR2 YFSETQ. The CDR3 loop is CASSSGTGARDTDTQYF. CDR3 in DNA: TGCGCCAGCAGCTCCGGGACAGGGGCCCGAGACACAGATACGCAGTATTTT.

The CDR3 coding sequence is TGTGCCAGCAGCGCCGGGGCACAAGAGACCCAGTACTTC. Encoded protein: CASSAGAQETQYF. The chain is built from TRBV11-2 and TRBJ2-5; D possibly matches TRBD1 or TRBD2 (5 bases each). The ends were cut back, 5 bases at V and 2 bases at J, with 9 bases in the middle. The CDR3 sequence is 13 residues long. The germline V gene encodes CDR1 SGHAT and CDR2 FQNNGV. Based on the CDR3 plus reference TRBV11-2 and TRBJ2-5, the full variable domain is EAGVAQSPRYKIIEKRQSVAFWCNPISGHATLYWYQQILGQGPKLLIQFQNNGVVDDSQLPKDRFSAERLKGVDSTLKIQPAKLEDSAVYLCASSAGAQETQYFGPGTRLLVL.

J is TRBJ2-3 and V is TRBV7-2, with D unclear. This CDR3 has 16 residues. Looked up from germline, CDR1 is SGHTA and CDR2 is FQGNSA. V dropped 5 bases and J dropped 1 base, with 16 bases sitting between them. CDR3: CASSPNPPTGTDTQYF. The CDR3, as DNA: TGTGCCAGCAGCCCCAACCCCCCGACTGGCACAGATACGCAGTATTTT. Full variable domain (outside the CDR3, taken from reference TRBV7-2 and TRBJ2-3): GAGVSQSPSNKVTEKGKDVELRCDPISGHTALYWYRQSLGQGLEFLIYFQGNSAPDKSGLPSDRFSAERTGGSVSTLTIQRTQQEDSAVYLCASSPNPPTGTDTQYFGPGTRLTVL.

This chain joins TRBV11-2 and TRBJ2-4, with D unclear. Germline CDR1 is SGHAT and CDR2 is FQNNGV. Trimming removed 4 bases at V and 1 base at J, with 8 bases between. This CDR3 region has 14 residues. CDR3: CASSSPRAKNIQYF. CDR3 nucleotide sequence: TGTGCCAGCAGCTCACCCCGGGCCAAAAACATTCAGTACTTC.

CDR3 in amino acids: CASSLGGGRTYNEQFF. DNA of the CDR3: TGTGCCAGCAGCTTAGGCGGGGGACGGACCTACAATGAGCAGTTCTTC. The rearrangement uses TRBV7-2 and TRBJ2-1; 7 nucleotides align to TRBD2. The CDR3 is 16 amino acids. The junction had 5 bases not matched to a gene; V was cut back by 1 base and J by 2 bases. Germline CDR1 reads SGHTA; CDR2 reads FQGNSA.

The rearrangement uses TRBV10-3 and TRBJ2-1; 9 bases agree with TRBD2. V was clipped by 3 bases and J by 1 base; unmatched bases: 4. The CDR3 is made up of 16 amino acids. Germline V CDR1 and CDR2: ENHRY, SYGVKD. CDR3 in DNA: TGTGCCATCAGTGAATCTAGCGGGATTTCCTACAATGAGCAGTTCTTC. Translation: CAISESSGISYNEQFF.

The J gene is TRBJ2-7, the V gene TRBV18; TRBD1 agrees at 7 bases. The CDR3 is 12 amino acids. CDR1 KGHSH and CDR2 LQKENI come from the germline V gene. After removal of 3 bases from V and 6 bases from J, the junction contained 2 bases not matched to a gene. DNA of the CDR3: TGTGCCAGCTCACCGACAGGGTGCGAGCAGTACTTC. Translating it yields CASSPTGCEQYF.

A word on this clone: Compared with germline, one end of the junction differs, possibly owing to a read error. The chain couples TRBV6-4 to TRBJ1-1; D gene uncertain. Germline V lookup: CDR1 MRHNA, CDR2 SNTAGT. The CDR3 runs to 12 residues. The CDR3 spells CAAQSRSTLGPF. CDR3 coding DNA: TGTGCCGCACAATCCAGATCTACATTAGGGCCTTTT.

In its sample, this clone was seen once. The chain combines TRBV18 with TRBJ2-1; 11 positions agree with TRBD1. V lost 5 bases to trimming and J lost 5 bases; unmatched junction nucleotides: 5. This CDR3 comprises 15 residues. In germline, CDR1 is KGHSH, CDR2 LQKENI. The CDR3 is CASSSGTGGHNEQFF. CDR3 in DNA: TGTGCCAGCTCATCCGGGACAGGGGGACACAATGAGCAGTTCTTC.

The rearrangement links TRBV5-6 to TRBJ1-1; TRBD1 matches 7 bases. The ends lost 7 bases at V and 3 bases at J; junction bases unmatched: 3. The germline V gene has CDR1 SGHDT and CDR2 YYEEEE. This CDR3 has 12 residues. CDR3 DNA: TGTGCCAGCGACAGGGACGACACTGAAGCTTTCTTT. This sequence encodes CASDRDDTEAFF.

The rearrangement joins TRBV5-6 to TRBJ2-3, with D perhaps matching TRBD1 or TRBD2 (5 bases each). Germline CDR1 reads SGHDT; CDR2 reads YYEEEE. The CDR3 length is 14 residues. V was shortened by 0 bases and J by 6 bases, with 11 bases between the two germline ends. This CDR3 is CASSLVRGADTQYF. As DNA, the CDR3 is TGTGCCAGCAGCTTGGTTCGGGGCGCCGATACGCAGTATTTT.

The chain links TRBV11-1 to TRBJ1-1; the D is unclear. The CDR3 runs 12 residues. Per germline, CDR1 SGHAT and CDR2 FQDESV (reference sequence). V was clipped by 5 bases and J by 5 bases, with 9 bases between them. This CDR3 is CASSPDLTEAFF. In DNA, the CDR3 is TGTGCCAGCAGCCCGGACCTGACTGAAGCTTTCTTT.

J is TRBJ1-2 and V is TRBV5-1; TRBD1 agrees at 8 bases. Per germline, CDR1 SGHRS and CDR2 YFSETQ. The CDR3 is made up of 15 amino acids. After removal of 2 bases from V and 2 bases from J, the junction contained 5 bases not matched to a gene. The CDR3 nucleotides read TGCGCCAGCAGCTTCGGTTCAGGGGGCAACTATGGCTACACCTTC. This codes for CASSFGSGGNYGYTF.

CDR3 amino acids: CAWRPTPLSSEQYF. For the CDR3, the DNA is TGTGCCTGGAGGCCCACCCCCCTCAGCTCCGAGCAGTACTTC. The chain combines TRBV30 with TRBJ2-7; D call uncertain. The germline CDR1 and CDR2 sequences are GTSNPN and SVGIG (reference sequence). The CDR3 contains 14 residues. V shed 3 bases and J shed 6 bases, with 18 bases lying between them.

This sequence joins TRBV13 and TRBJ2-7; 13 positions match TRBD2. J was trimmed by 4 bases and V by 0 bases; bases with no gene match: 0. This CDR3 contains 15 residues. The V gene's germline CDR1 is PRHDT and CDR2 FYEKMQ (reference sequence). CDR3 in DNA: TGTGCCAGCAGCTTAGGGACTAGCGGGAGGTACGAGCAGTACTTC. As protein: CASSLGTSGRYEQYF.